Each of the 12 T cell receptor beta chains below was sequenced from the same sample in a study of blood T cell repertoires in COVID-19. The data were produced by immunoSEQ multiplex PCR, yet TCRdb's version contains in-frame clones alone and is incomplete. This table holds about 220,000 clones, roughly 86% found once. The specimen was peripheral blood. These receptors all come from a woman aged 45-65 years with COVID-19, enrolled during active disease.

This clone has a handful of counts. The V and J genes are TRBV3-1 (or the pseudogene TRBV3-2) and TRBJ2-7; 7 nucleotides agree with TRBD2. The trim removed 1 base at V and 13 bases at J, leaving 10 bases unmatched. The CDR3 spans 13 residues. CDR1 and CDR2 (germline): LGHDT, YNNKEL (reference sequence). In nucleotides, the CDR3 is TGTGCCAGCAGCCAAGGCGAAGGGACTACGACTTACTTC. Its translation is CASSQGEGTTTYF.

The chain joins TRBV12-3 or TRBV12-4 to TRBJ2-5; no clear D. The CDR3 has 13 amino acids. The V end was cut by 3 bases, the J end by 5 bases, with 10 bases between. CDR3 nucleotides: TGTGCCAGCAGTTTCTCCAGGCCTGAGACCCAGTACTTC. Protein: CASSFSRPETQYF.

The gene calls are TRBV6-6 and TRBJ2-2, with D possibly TRBD2 on 6 matching bases. Trimming removed 2 bases at V and 4 bases at J, with 14 bases between. The germline V gene has CDR1 MNHNY and CDR2 SVGAGI (reference sequence). The CDR3 contains 16 residues. CDR3 nucleotides: TGTGCCAGCAGTTACCTTCTAGCCGGGGGCACCGGGGAGCTGTTTTTT. This gives the protein CASSYLLAGGTGELFF.

The chain uses TRBV5-1 and TRBJ2-3; D remains ambiguous. From germline, CDR1 is SGHRS and CDR2 YFSETQ. The V and J ends lost 0 bases and 2 bases respectively, with 10 bases between them. The CDR3 spans 15 residues. DNA for the CDR3: TGCGCCAGCAGCTTGGACAGAGAGTACACAGATACGCAGTATTTT. The encoded protein is CASSLDREYTDTQYF.

This chain uses TRBV4-3 with TRBJ2-1; 16 bases fit TRBD2. This CDR3 is 17 amino acids long. V lost 3 bases, J lost 8 bases, and 7 bases stayed unmatched. Germline loops: CDR1 LGHNA, CDR2 YSLEER. The CDR3, as DNA: TGCGCCAGCAGCCAGGGCGGGACTAGCGGGGGGGGGCATGAGCAGTTCTTC. Its protein product is CASSQGGTSGGGHEQFF.

V and J are TRBV18 and TRBJ1-5; 12 positions match TRBD1. There are 19 residues in the CDR3. Germline CDR1 and CDR2: KGHSH and LQKENI. Unmatched junction bases numbered 13, after V lost 6 bases and J lost 1 base. This CDR3 is CASSPIRDRGQLSNQPQHF. CDR3 bases: TGTGCCAGCTCTCCTATCCGGGACAGGGGGCAGTTGAGCAATCAGCCCCAGCATTTT.

This CDR3 reads CASSPHLAGGPSYEQYF. The CDR3 DNA reads TGTGCCAGCAGCCCTCACTTAGCGGGGGGACCCTCCTACGAGCAGTACTTC. The chain uses TRBV11-2 and TRBJ2-7; 10 nucleotides align to TRBD2. Germline assignment: CDR1 SGHAT and CDR2 FQNNGV. The CDR3 has 17 residues. J was trimmed by 0 bases and V by 5 bases; bases with no gene match: 10.

V and J are TRBV11-3 and TRBJ2-3; TRBD2 aligns across 11 bases. With 4 bases clipped from V and 4 bases from J, the junction kept 10 bases outside the gene matches. The CDR3 is 17 residues long. Germline CDR1 and CDR2: SGHNT and YENEEA. In DNA form, the CDR3 reads TGTGCCAGCAGCTCTTCATTTAGCGGGGGGGCCTCAGATACGCAGTATTTT. As protein: CASSSSFSGGASDTQYF.

The chain recombines TRBV5-4 with TRBJ1-6; 7 bases fit TRBD1. From germline, CDR1 is SGHNT and CDR2 YYREEE (reference sequence). The CDR3 covers 14 residues. V gave up 2 bases and J gave up 10 bases; unmatched junction bases: 6. For the CDR3, the DNA is TGTGCCAGCAGCTTAGACAGGGTCGGGTCACCCCTCCACTTT. Amino acids: CASSLDRVGSPLHF.

The chain joins TRBV4-3 to TRBJ1-3; 9 bases fit TRBD1. The CDR3 spans 17 residues. Germline assignment: CDR1 LGHNA and CDR2 YSLEER. The V gene end was trimmed by 1 base and the J gene end by 3 bases; junction bases not matched to a gene: 7. The CDR3 here is CASSQGGTGFSGNTIYF. The DNA of the CDR3 is TGCGCCAGCAGCCAAGGGGGGACAGGGTTTAGTGGAAACACCATATATTTT.

The chain combines TRBV13 with TRBJ1-3; possible D gene TRBD1, 6 bases. V lost 5 bases, J lost 0 bases, and 14 bases lay in between. This CDR3 is 16 amino acids long. CDR1 is PRHDT and CDR2 is FYEKMQ in the germline V gene (reference sequence). The CDR3 protein is CASSTGTGISGNTIYF. DNA of the CDR3: TGTGCCAGCAGCACCGGAACAGGGATCTCTGGAAACACCATATATTTT.

The rearrangement links TRBV11-3 to TRBJ2-1; weak D call: TRBD2 (5 bases). Germline assignment: CDR1 SGHNT and CDR2 YENEEA. The CDR3 covers 16 residues. V was clipped by 4 bases and J by 0 bases, with 13 bases between them. CDR3 residues: CASSSPPGSSYNEQFF. DNA for the CDR3: TGTGCCAGCAGCTCCCCCCCGGGAAGCTCCTACAATGAGCAGTTCTTC.